Listed below are T cell receptor beta chains from one sample, sequenced in a study of T cell changes during pregnancy in multiple sclerosis. Clones were sequenced by immunoSEQ multiplex PCR, and TCRdb holds only the in-frame ones, with some missing. The table shows about 39,000 clones, with 88% occurring only once. Material: CD8+ T cells from peripheral blood mononuclear cells, obtained in the first trimester of pregnancy. These receptors were taken from a female donor with multiple sclerosis, enrolled in a pregnancy study. The CDR3 runs from the conserved cysteine through the conserved F or W. Fields, in order: V gene, clone size, J gene, D gene, CDR3 DNA, CDR3 protein. The D gene is left open where the match is weak. A row's size may be missing; if present it is once, few, many or a size class.

>TRBV19|-|TRBJ1-2|-
TGTGCCAGTAGTATAGCGTGGAGGACCGACTATGGCTACACCTTC
CASSIAWRTDYGYTF
>TRBV4-3|-|TRBJ1-1|-
TGCGCCAGCAGCCAAGGTGCAGGGGCCGGTGAAGCTTTCTTT
CASSQGAGAGEAFF
>TRBV19|once|TRBJ1-5|-
TGTGCCAGTATCCGAGGACATGGCAATCAGCCCCAGCATTTT
CASIRGHGNQPQHF
>TRBV11-3|-|TRBJ1-1|-
TGTGCCAGCAGCGCCGGTGGGGGGGTAACTGAAGCTTTCTTT
CASSAGGGVTEAFF
>TRBV2|-|TRBJ1-1|-
TGTGCCAGCAGTGGGGGGCGAGAAGCTTTCTTT
CASSGGREAFF
>TRBV2|-|TRBJ2-1|TRBD2
TGTGCCAGCACGGGACTAGACCTCTCCAATGAGCAGTTCTTC
CASTGLDLSNEQFF
>TRBV5-6|-|TRBJ1-2|-
TGTGCCAGCAGCCCCGAGGCGCAGTATGGCTACACCTTC
CASSPEAQYGYTF
>TRBV19|once|TRBJ1-5|TRBD1
TGTGCCAGTAGTATTCGGACAGGGGCTATCAATCAGCCCCAGCATTTT
CASSIRTGAINQPQHF
>TRBV9|-|TRBJ1-2|TRBD1
TGTGCCAGCAGCGCTGGACAGGCCCCCCATGGCTACACCTTC
CASSAGQAPHGYTF
>TRBV4-3|-|TRBJ2-3|-
TGCGCCAGCGGGACGGAGGGGGCAACAGATACGCAGTATTTT
CASGTEGATDTQYF
>TRBV11-2|-|TRBJ1-3|TRBD1
TGTGCCAGCAGCTTAGGGGCCGGGACAGGCTCTGGAAACACCATATATTTT
CASSLGAGTGSGNTIYF
>TRBV6-6|once|TRBJ1-5|TRBD1
TGTGCCAGCAGTTACGGACAGGGTGACCAGCCCCAGCATTTT
CASSYGQGDQPQHF
>TRBV27|-|TRBJ2-6|TRBD2
TGTGCCAGCAGATCTAGCGGGGGGGCGGGAAACGCTGGGGCCAACGTCCTGACTTTC
CASRSSGGAGNAGANVLTF
>TRBV9|-|TRBJ1-2|TRBD1
TGTGCCAGCAGCGGTCTGAGGGGGCCGTCTAACTATGGCTACACCTTC
CASSGLRGPSNYGYTF
>TRBV6-1|-|TRBJ2-3|TRBD2
TGTGCCAGCAGTGAAAGATCGGGACTAGCGGGGGCGTACACAGATACGCAGTATTTT
CASSERSGLAGAYTDTQYF
>TRBV4-1|-|TRBJ2-3|TRBD1
TGCGCCAGCAGGGACAGGGGTTTGACAGATACGCAGTATTTT
CASRDRGLTDTQYF
>TRBV30|-|TRBJ2-3|TRBD2
TGTGCCTGGGGGGGGACTAGCGGGCCGCGGGATACGCAGTATTTT
CAWGGTSGPRDTQYF
>TRBV27|-|TRBJ1-6|TRBD1
TGTGCCAGCACGTACAGGGGGCCCTATAATTCACCCCTCCACTTT
CASTYRGPYNSPLHF